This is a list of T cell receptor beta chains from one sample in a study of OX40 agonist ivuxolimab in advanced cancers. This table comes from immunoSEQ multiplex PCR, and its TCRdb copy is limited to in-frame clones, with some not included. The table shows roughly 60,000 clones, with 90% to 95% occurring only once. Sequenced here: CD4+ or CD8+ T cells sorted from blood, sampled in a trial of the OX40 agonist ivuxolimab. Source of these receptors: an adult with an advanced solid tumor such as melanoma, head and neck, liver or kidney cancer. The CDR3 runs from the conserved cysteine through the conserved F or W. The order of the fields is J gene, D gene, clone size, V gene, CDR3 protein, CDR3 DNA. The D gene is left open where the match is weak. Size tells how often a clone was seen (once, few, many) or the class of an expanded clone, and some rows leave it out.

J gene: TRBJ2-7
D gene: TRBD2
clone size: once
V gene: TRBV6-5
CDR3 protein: CASNGGGGTYEQYF
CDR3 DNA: TGTGCCAGCAACGGCGGGGGGGGAACCTACGAGCAGTACTTC

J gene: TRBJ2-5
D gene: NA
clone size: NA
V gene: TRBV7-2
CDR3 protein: CASSLFFGTQYF
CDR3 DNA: TGTGCCAGCAGCTTATTTTTCGGGACCCAGTACTTC

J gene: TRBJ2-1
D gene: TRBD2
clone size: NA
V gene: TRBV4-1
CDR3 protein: CASSRQRELSYEQFF
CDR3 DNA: TGCGCCAGCAGCCGACAGCGGGAGCTTTCGTATGAGCAGTTCTTC

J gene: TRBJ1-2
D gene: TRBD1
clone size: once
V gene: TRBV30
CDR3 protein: CAWSGQGVFPNYGYTF
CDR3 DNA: TGTGCCTGGAGCGGACAGGGGGTTTTTCCTAACTATGGCTACACCTTC

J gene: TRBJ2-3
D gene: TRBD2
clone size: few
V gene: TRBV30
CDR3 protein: CAWSLSGEGDTQYF
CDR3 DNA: TGTGCCTGGAGTCTTAGCGGGGAAGGAGATACGCAGTATTTT

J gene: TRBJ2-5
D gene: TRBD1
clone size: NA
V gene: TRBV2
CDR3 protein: CASSATGPLPETQYF
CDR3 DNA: TGTGCCAGCAGTGCGACAGGGCCTCTCCCGGAGACCCAGTACTTC

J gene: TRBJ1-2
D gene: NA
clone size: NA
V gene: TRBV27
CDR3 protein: CASGGTVSSYGYTF
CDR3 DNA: TGTGCCAGCGGCGGGACGGTCAGTAGCTATGGCTACACCTTC

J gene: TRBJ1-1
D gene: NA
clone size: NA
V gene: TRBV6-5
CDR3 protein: CASSYSSQITEAFF
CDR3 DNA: TGTGCCAGCAGTTACTCTTCCCAGATCACTGAAGCTTTCTTT

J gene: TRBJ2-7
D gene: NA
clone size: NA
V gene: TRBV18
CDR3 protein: CASSPGASYEQYF
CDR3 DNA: TGTGCCAGCTCACCGGGGGCCTCCTACGAGCAGTACTTC

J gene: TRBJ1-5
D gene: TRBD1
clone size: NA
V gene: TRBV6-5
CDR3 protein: CASMRTGGEQPQHF
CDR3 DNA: TGTGCCAGTATGAGGACAGGGGGAGAACAGCCCCAGCATTTT

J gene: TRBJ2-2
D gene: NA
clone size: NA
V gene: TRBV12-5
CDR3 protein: CASGLVNRRIGGSNTGELFF
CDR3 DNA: TGTGCTAGTGGTTTGGTAAATCGTCGTATCGGGGGCTCGAACACCGGGGAGCTGTTTTTT

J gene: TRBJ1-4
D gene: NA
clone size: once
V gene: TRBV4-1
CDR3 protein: CASSQETSGQGNEKLFF
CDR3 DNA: TGCGCCAGCAGCCAAGAGACTTCGGGTCAGGGGAATGAAAAACTGTTTTTT

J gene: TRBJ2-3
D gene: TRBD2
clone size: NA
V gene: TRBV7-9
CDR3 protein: CASSSGLAGITDTQYF
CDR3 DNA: TGTGCCAGCAGCTCCGGACTAGCGGGGATCACAGATACGCAGTATTTT

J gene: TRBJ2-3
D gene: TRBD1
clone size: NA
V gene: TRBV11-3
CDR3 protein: CASAKGQGASDTQYF
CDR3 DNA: TGTGCCAGCGCGAAAGGGCAGGGGGCTTCTGATACGCAGTATTTT

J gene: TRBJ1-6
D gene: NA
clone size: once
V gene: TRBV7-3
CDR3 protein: CASSLNAGDNSPLHF
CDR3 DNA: TGTGCCAGCAGCTTAAACGCAGGAGATAATTCACCCCTCCACTTT

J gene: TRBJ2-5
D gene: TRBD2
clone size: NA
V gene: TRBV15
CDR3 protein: CATSRETPGLAGGGETQYF
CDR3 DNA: TGTGCCACCAGCAGAGAAACCCCGGGACTAGCGGGAGGCGGAGAGACCCAGTACTTC

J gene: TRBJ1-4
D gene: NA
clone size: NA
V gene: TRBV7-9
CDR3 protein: CASVTGSNEKLFF
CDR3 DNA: TGTGCCAGTGTTACAGGGTCCAATGAAAAACTGTTTTTT

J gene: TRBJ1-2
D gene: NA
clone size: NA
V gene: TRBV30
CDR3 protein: CAGDTHNYGYTF
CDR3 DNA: TGTGCCGGGGACACCCATAACTATGGCTACACCTTC

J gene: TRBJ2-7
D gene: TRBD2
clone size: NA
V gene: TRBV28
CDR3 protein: CASGLLAGGVSYEQYF
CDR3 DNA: TGTGCCAGCGGGTTACTAGCGGGAGGGGTGTCCTACGAGCAGTACTTC

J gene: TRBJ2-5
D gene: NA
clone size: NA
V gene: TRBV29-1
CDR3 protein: CSTSGGAETQYF
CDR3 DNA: TGCAGCACTTCCGGTGGGGCAGAGACCCAGTACTTC

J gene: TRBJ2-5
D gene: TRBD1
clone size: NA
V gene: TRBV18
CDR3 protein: CASSPGQGGETQYF
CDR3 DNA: TGTGCCAGCTCACCGGGACAGGGTGGTGAGACCCAGTACTTC

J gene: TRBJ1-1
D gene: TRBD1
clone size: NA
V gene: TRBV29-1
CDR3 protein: CSVNRGFNTEAFF
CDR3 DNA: TGCAGCGTGAACAGGGGGTTTAACACTGAAGCTTTCTTT

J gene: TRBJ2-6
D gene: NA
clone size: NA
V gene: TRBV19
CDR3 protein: CASSRTFGANVLTF
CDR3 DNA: TGTGCCAGTAGCAGGACATTTGGGGCCAACGTCCTGACTTTC

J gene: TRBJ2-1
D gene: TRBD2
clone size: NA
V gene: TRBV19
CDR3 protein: CASSALPFSGVYNEQFF
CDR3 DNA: TGTGCCAGTAGTGCCCTCCCTTTTAGCGGGGTCTACAATGAGCAGTTCTTC

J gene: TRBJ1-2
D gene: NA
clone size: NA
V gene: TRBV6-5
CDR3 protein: CASIKTAKWGYTF
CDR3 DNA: TGTGCCAGCATCAAGACAGCGAAGTGGGGCTACACCTTC

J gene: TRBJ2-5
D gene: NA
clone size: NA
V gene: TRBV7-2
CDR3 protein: CASSLLPGGAGETQYF
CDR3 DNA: TGTGCCAGCAGCTTACTTCCTGGGGGCGCGGGAGAGACCCAGTACTTC

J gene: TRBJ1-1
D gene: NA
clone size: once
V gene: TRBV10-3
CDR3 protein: CAIRDSLVNTEAFF
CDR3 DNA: TGTGCCATCAGGGACAGTTTGGTGAACACTGAAGCTTTCTTT

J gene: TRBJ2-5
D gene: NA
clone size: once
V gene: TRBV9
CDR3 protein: CASSVVGVLGETQYF
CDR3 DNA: TGTGCCAGCAGCGTAGTCGGCGTCTTGGGGGAGACCCAGTACTTC

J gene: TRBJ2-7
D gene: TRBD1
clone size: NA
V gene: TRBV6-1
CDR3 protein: CASNPTGASYEQYF
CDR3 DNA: TGTGCCAGCAACCCGACAGGGGCCTCCTACGAGCAGTACTTC

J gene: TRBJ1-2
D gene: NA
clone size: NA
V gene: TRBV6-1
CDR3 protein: CASSELVGIGANYGYTF
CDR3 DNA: TGTGCCAGCAGTGAATTAGTCGGTATCGGAGCTAACTATGGCTACACCTTC

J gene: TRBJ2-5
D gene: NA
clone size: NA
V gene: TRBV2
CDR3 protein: CASRRDPRWETQYF
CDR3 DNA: TGTGCCAGCAGGAGGGATCCTCGATGGGAGACCCAGTACTTC

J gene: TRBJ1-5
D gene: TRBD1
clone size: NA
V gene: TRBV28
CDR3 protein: CASSSGQGGQPQHF
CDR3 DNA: TGTGCCAGCAGTTCAGGACAGGGGGGTCAGCCCCAGCATTTT

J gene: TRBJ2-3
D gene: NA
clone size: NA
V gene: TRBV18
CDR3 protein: CASSPLAGADTQYF
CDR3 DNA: TGTGCCAGCTCACCACTCGCGGGGGCTGATACGCAGTATTTT

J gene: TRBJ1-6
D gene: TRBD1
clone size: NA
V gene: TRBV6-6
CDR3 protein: CASGQGPYNSPLHF
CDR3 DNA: TGTGCCAGCGGACAGGGTCCATATAATTCACCCCTCCACTTT

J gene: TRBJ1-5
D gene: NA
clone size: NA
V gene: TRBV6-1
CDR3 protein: CASSEVTGDQPQHF
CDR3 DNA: TGTGCCAGCAGTGAAGTAACAGGAGATCAGCCCCAGCATTTT

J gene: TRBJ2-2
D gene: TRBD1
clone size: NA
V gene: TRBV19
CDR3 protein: CAIRDRATGELFF
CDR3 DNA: TGTGCCATCCGAGACAGGGCCACCGGGGAGCTGTTTTTT

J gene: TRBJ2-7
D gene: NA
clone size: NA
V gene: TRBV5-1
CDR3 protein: CASSFAEVAWASSYEQYF
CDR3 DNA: TGCGCCAGCAGCTTTGCTGAGGTAGCGTGGGCCAGCTCCTACGAGCAGTACTTC

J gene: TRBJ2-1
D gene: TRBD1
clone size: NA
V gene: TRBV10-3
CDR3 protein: CAISGARTGVYNEQFF
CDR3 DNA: TGTGCCATCAGTGGGGCTCGGACAGGGGTGTACAATGAGCAGTTCTTC

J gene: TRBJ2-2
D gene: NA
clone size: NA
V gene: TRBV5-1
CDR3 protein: CASSTEGSYTGELFF
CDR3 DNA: TGCGCCAGCAGCACGGAGGGCAGTTACACCGGGGAGCTGTTTTTT

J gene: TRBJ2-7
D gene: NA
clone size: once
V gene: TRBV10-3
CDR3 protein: CAISEGGRGPYSEQYF
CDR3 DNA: TGTGCCATCAGTGAGGGAGGGCGGGGGCCGTATTCCGAGCAGTACTTC

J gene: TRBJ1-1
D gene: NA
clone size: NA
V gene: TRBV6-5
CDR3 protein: CASSLRDKPTEAFF
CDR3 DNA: TGTGCCAGCAGTCTACGGGACAAACCCACTGAAGCTTTCTTT

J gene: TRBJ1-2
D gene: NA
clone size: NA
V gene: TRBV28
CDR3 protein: CASALGGNYGYTF
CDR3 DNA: TGTGCCAGCGCCCTAGGGGGTAACTATGGCTACACCTTC